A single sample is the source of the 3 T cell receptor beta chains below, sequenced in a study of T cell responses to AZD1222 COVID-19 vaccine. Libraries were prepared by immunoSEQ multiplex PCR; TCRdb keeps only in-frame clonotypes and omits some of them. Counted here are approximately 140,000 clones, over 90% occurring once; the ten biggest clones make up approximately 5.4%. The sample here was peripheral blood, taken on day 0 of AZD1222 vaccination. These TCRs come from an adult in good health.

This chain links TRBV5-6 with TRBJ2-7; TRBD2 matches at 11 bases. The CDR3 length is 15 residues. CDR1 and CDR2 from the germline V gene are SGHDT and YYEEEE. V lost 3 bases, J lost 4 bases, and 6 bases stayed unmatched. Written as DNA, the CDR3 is TGTGCCAGCAGCTCACGGACTAGCGGGCAATACGAGCAGTACTTC. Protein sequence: CASSSRTSGQYEQYF.

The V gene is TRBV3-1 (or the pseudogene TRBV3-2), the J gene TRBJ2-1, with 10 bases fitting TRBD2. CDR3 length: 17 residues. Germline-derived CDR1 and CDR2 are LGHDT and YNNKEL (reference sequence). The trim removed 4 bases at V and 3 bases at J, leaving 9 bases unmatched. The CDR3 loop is CASSPTSLAGVYNEQFF. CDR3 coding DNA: TGTGCCAGCAGCCCCACCTCCCTAGCGGGAGTCTACAATGAGCAGTTCTTC.

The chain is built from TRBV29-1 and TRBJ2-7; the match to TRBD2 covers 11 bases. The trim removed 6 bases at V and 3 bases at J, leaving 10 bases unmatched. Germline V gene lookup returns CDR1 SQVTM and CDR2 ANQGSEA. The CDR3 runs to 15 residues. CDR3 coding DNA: TGCAGCGTCGGGGGACTAGCGGAAAGATACTACGAGCAGTACTTC. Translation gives CSVGGLAERYYEQYF.